The next 23 T cell receptor beta chains were all read from a single sample in a study of OX40 agonist ivuxolimab in advanced cancers. Assay used: immunoSEQ multiplex PCR; TCRdb lists only in-frame clones, some missing. The sample carries roughly 79,000 clones, approximately 80% recorded once. The material sequenced was CD4+ or CD8+ T cells sorted from blood, taken in a trial of the OX40 agonist ivuxolimab. All receptors come from an adult with an advanced solid tumor such as melanoma, head and neck, liver or kidney cancer.

This clone showed up just once. The chain has TRBV5-6 and TRBJ2-3, with 7 bases fitting TRBD1. Unmatched junction bases numbered 7, after V lost 6 bases and J lost 6 bases. In germline, CDR1 is SGHDT, CDR2 YYEEEE. This CDR3 has 13 amino acids. The CDR3 here is CASTIGQVDTQYF. CDR3 in DNA: TGTGCCAGCACCATAGGACAGGTCGATACGCAGTATTTT.

The chain combines TRBV6-5 with TRBJ2-2; the D is unclear. CDR1 MNHEY and CDR2 SVGAGI come from the germline V gene. V was shortened by 0 bases and J by 6 bases, with 2 bases between the two germline ends. This CDR3 is 12 amino acids long. CDR3 in amino acids: CASSYSAGELFF. Written as DNA, the CDR3 is TGTGCCAGCAGTTACTCGGCCGGGGAGCTGTTTTTT.

The V gene is TRBV11-2, the J gene TRBJ2-3; D not certain. V was cut by 9 bases and J by 4 bases, with 20 bases left in between. Germline V gene data show CDR1 as SGHAT and CDR2 as FQNNGV. This CDR3 contains 15 residues. CDR3 in amino acids: CARVSNVVWADTQYF. CDR3 DNA: TGTGCCAGGGTGTCTAACGTGGTGTGGGCAGATACGCAGTATTTT.

The chain has TRBV7-2 and TRBJ2-2; the D gene could be TRBD1 or TRBD2 (6 bases each). Deletions cut 6 bases from V and 1 base from J, with 12 bases between. There are 15 residues in the CDR3. In germline, CDR1 is SGHTA, CDR2 FQGNSA. The CDR3 region is CASRLRGENTGELFF. DNA of the CDR3: TGTGCCAGCAGACTAAGGGGGGAGAACACCGGGGAGCTGTTTTTT. Supplemented by reference TRBV7-2 and TRBJ2-2, the full variable domain reads GAGVSQSPSNKVTEKGKDVELRCDPISGHTALYWYRQSLGQGLEFLIYFQGNSAPDKSGLPSDRFSAERTGGSVSTLTIQRTQQEDSAVYLCASRLRGENTGELFFGEGSRLTVL.

This clone has just one count. The chain is built from TRBV29-1 and TRBJ2-3; D is unclear. Deletions cut 7 bases from V and 0 bases from J, with 8 bases between. Germline assignment: CDR1 SQVTM and CDR2 ANQGSEA. The CDR3 has 12 residues. The CDR3 sequence is CSAHLSTDTQYF. Written as DNA, the CDR3 is TGCAGCGCACACCTTAGCACAGATACGCAGTATTTT.

J is TRBJ2-7 and V is TRBV6-5; D assignment may be TRBD1 or TRBD2 (6 bases each). V was pared by 1 base and J by 5 bases, with 12 bases between. The CDR3 covers 14 residues. Germline V gene data show CDR1 as MNHEY and CDR2 as SVGAGI. The CDR3: CASSYLQGGNEQYF. In DNA, the CDR3 is TGTGCCAGCAGTTACTTACAGGGAGGCAACGAGCAGTACTTC.

The chain is built from TRBV30 and TRBJ1-6, with 7 bases identical to TRBD1. V lost 4 bases to trimming and J lost 0 bases; unmatched junction nucleotides: 6. Germline V lookup: CDR1 GTSNPN, CDR2 SVGIG (reference sequence). The CDR3 contains 16 residues. The CDR3 DNA follows: TGTGCCTGGAATGCACAGGGGTACTCCTATAATTCACCCCTCCACTTT. It specifies CAWNAQGYSYNSPLHF.

This sequence joins TRBV2 and TRBJ2-5; 10 bases line up with TRBD1. Germline loops: CDR1 SNHLY, CDR2 FYNNEI. The CDR3 is 13 amino acids. Trimming at V came to 6 bases and at J to 7 bases, leaving 5 bases not matched to a gene. CDR3 in DNA: TGTGCCAGCAGGGGACAGGGGCCCACGACCCAGTACTTC. Its protein is CASRGQGPTTQYF.

The chain links TRBV7-9 to TRBJ2-2, with D possibly being TRBD2 (5 bases). Germline CDR1 is SEHNR and CDR2 is FQNEAQ (reference sequence). The ends were cut back, 1 base at V and 6 bases at J, with 12 bases in the middle. The CDR3 runs 15 residues. This CDR3 reads CASSLVGLAAGELFF. CDR3 DNA: TGTGCCAGCAGCTTAGTCGGGCTAGCCGCCGGGGAGCTGTTTTTT.

This CDR3 reads CASSLHRGADSYGYTF. The CDR3 region has the DNA TGTGCCAGCAGCTTACATCGTGGCGCGGACAGCTATGGCTACACCTTC. This sequence joins TRBV7-3 and TRBJ1-2; perhaps TRBD1 as D (6 bases). Germline V CDR1 and CDR2: SGHTA, FQGTGA. The CDR3 consists of 16 residues. V was shortened by 2 bases and J by 4 bases, with 17 bases between the two germline ends.

The V call is TRBV5-1, the J call TRBJ1-1, with no clear D. Germline CDR1 is SGHRS and CDR2 is YFSETQ. Trimming shortened V by 1 base and J by 1 base, and 8 bases separated the two germline ends. The CDR3 sequence is 14 residues long. The CDR3 protein is CASSLQQRNTEAFF. The CDR3 DNA is TGCGCCAGCAGCTTGCAACAGAGGAACACTGAAGCTTTCTTT.

The chain employs TRBV5-4 and TRBJ2-7; either TRBD1 or TRBD2 may supply D (5 bases each). Trimming removed 3 bases from V and 0 bases from J, with 16 bases in between. Germline CDR1 reads SGHNT; CDR2 reads YYREEE (reference sequence). The CDR3 totals 16 residues. The CDR3 sequence: CASSSDMGRYSYEQYF. Here the CDR3 DNA reads TGTGCCAGCAGCTCTGATATGGGACGGTACTCCTACGAGCAGTACTTC.

The V and J genes are TRBV7-8 and TRBJ2-1; the D gene is possibly TRBD2 (5 bases). CDR3 size: 15 residues. Trimming removed 5 bases at V and 1 base at J, with 12 bases between. The V gene's germline CDR1 is SGHVS and CDR2 FQNEAQ. CDR3 in DNA: TGTGCCAGCAGCCGGTCCAGGACTTCCTACAATGAGCAGTTCTTC. Amino acid sequence: CASSRSRTSYNEQFF.

The rearrangement links TRBV2 to TRBJ2-7, with D unclear. Trimming took 6 bases from V and 3 from J, leaving 6 bases between them. The CDR3 totals 11 residues. Germline values: CDR1 SNHLY, CDR2 FYNNEI. The CDR3 coding sequence is TGTGCCAGCAGCGCCTTCTACGAGCAGTACTTC. It translates to CASSAFYEQYF.

The chain joins TRBV28 to TRBJ1-3, with no clear D. The CDR3 is 12 amino acids. Germline V lookup: CDR1 MDHEN, CDR2 SYDVKM. The V gene lost 7 bases and the J gene lost 0 bases, with 4 bases spanning the gap. CDR3 sequence reads: CASTDSGNTIYF. The CDR3 nucleotides are TGTGCCAGCACCGACTCTGGAAACACCATATATTTT.

The chain employs TRBV7-8 and TRBJ2-7; 8 bases line up with TRBD1. The junction had 5 bases not matched to a gene; V was cut back by 5 bases and J by 2 bases. The CDR3 runs 14 residues. Germline V gene data show CDR1 as SGHVS and CDR2 as FQNEAQ. CDR3 nucleotides: TGTGCCAGCAGCCCCGGGACAGGCCCCTACGAGCAGTACTTC. Amino acid sequence: CASSPGTGPYEQYF. Supplemented by reference TRBV7-8 and TRBJ2-7, the full variable domain reads GAGVSQSPRYKVAKRGQDVALRCDPISGHVSLFWYQQALGQGPEFLTYFQNEAQLDKSGLPSDRFFAERPEGSVSTLKIQRTQQEDSAVYLCASSPGTGPYEQYFGPGTRLTVT.

This sequence joins TRBV5-6 and TRBJ1-4; no reliable D call. With 0 bases removed from V and 10 bases from J, the gap between germline ends came to 10 bases. The CDR3 extends over 13 amino acids. Germline V gene data show CDR1 as SGHDT and CDR2 as YYEEEE. CDR3 bases: TGTGCCAGCAGCTTGGCGAGTGTGGCAAAACTGTTTTTT. Translation: CASSLASVAKLFF.

The chain is built from TRBV6-5 and TRBJ2-1; 11 bases are shared with TRBD1. The V gene end was trimmed by 5 bases and the J gene end by 8 bases; junction bases not matched to a gene: 8. Germline V gives CDR1 MNHEY, CDR2 SVGAGI. The CDR3 is 15 amino acids. CDR3 in amino acids: CASSRKGTGGYEQFF. CDR3 coding DNA: TGTGCCAGCAGTCGGAAAGGGACAGGGGGATATGAGCAGTTCTTC.

This clone was observed a single time. This chain links TRBV2 with TRBJ1-6; unclear D gene. Trimming left V 1 base short and J 7 bases short, with 11 bases between. Germline CDR1 and CDR2: SNHLY and FYNNEI. The CDR3 extends over 15 amino acids. The CDR3 nucleotides are TGTGCCAGCAGTGAAGGAGGTAGGCCGAATTCACCCCTCCACTTT. Translation: CASSEGGRPNSPLHF.

The chain couples TRBV4-3 to TRBJ2-3, with TRBD2 matching over 8 bases. V lost 1 base, J lost 4 bases, and 10 bases stayed unmatched. This CDR3 has 17 amino acids. The germline V gene has CDR1 LGHNA and CDR2 YSLEER. In DNA form, the CDR3 reads TGCGCCAGCAGCCAAGGGAGAGGCGCGGGAGGCGCAGATACGCAGTATTTT. Its protein is CASSQGRGAGGADTQYF.

The chain joins TRBV30 to TRBJ2-1, with D tentatively TRBD2 (6 bases). The germline V gene has CDR1 GTSNPN and CDR2 SVGIG (reference sequence). V was trimmed by 5 bases and J by 1 base, leaving 15 bases between them. This CDR3 contains 15 residues. The CDR3, as DNA: TGTGCCTGGGTGAGCGGGTATGGTTCCTACAATGAGCAGTTCTTC. Its translation: CAWVSGYGSYNEQFF.

Only a few counts were recorded for this clone. The chain links TRBV18 to TRBJ1-2; no definite D call. V was trimmed by 5 bases and J by 4 bases, leaving 14 bases between them. There are 14 residues in the CDR3. Per the germline V gene, CDR1 is KGHSH and CDR2 is LQKENI. CDR3 in DNA: TGTGCCAGCTCATTCTCGGAGGGTAGCTATGGCTACACCTTC. It yields the protein CASSFSEGSYGYTF.

This sequence joins TRBV27 and TRBJ1-2; perhaps TRBD1 as D (5 bases). This CDR3 has 13 residues. The V gene's germline CDR1 is MNHEY and CDR2 SMNVEV (reference sequence). The germline V and J ends were trimmed by 8 bases and 4 bases, with 14 bases remaining between them. CDR3 DNA sequence: TGTGCCAGCCGCGCAGGGCCATTCTATGGCTACACCTTC. Encoded protein: CASRAGPFYGYTF.